These 28 T cell receptor beta chains were all obtained from the same sample, sequenced in a study of blood T cells in healthy people across ages. Together with a sample-barcoded 5' primer, a J-beta primer mix was included in a second PCR lasting about 6 to 11 cycles. TCRdb re-called the 5' RACE reads through MiXCR, storing one row per CDR3 protein. The sample gives about 1.4 million distinct CDR3 sequences, roughly 60% of which show up once; about 6.7% is in the top ten. Sequencing was carried out using blood. These receptors all stem from a man aged 18 to 29 in good health.

The V call is TRBV29-1, the J call TRBJ2-5, with 9 bases identical to TRBD2. This CDR3 contains 14 residues. Germline V CDR1 and CDR2: SQVTM, ANQGSEA. Germline trimming cut 7 bases from V and 1 base from J; bases unmatched to any gene: 7. The DNA of the CDR3 is TGCAGCGCCTTCTCTAGCGGGGTCCAAGAGACCCAGTACTTC. This translates into CSAFSSGVQETQYF. The full variable domain, its missing parts supplied by reference TRBV29-1 and TRBJ2-5, is SAVISQKPSRDICQRGTSLTIQCQVDSQVTMMFWYRQQPGQSLTLIATANQGSEATYESGFVIDKFPISRPNLTFSTLTVSNMSPEDSSIYLCSAFSSGVQETQYFGPGTRLLVL.

There are a few counts of this clonotype. V usage is TRBV20-1 and J usage is TRBJ2-7; D might be TRBD1 (6 bases). V was trimmed by 4 bases and J by 3 bases, leaving 10 bases between them. The CDR3 spans 12 residues. Germline CDR1 is DFQATT and CDR2 is SNEGSKA (reference sequence). CDR3 sequence: CSATGTNYEQYF. The CDR3 bases are TGCAGTGCTACCGGGACAAACTACGAGCAGTACTTC.

V usage is TRBV5-6 and J usage is TRBJ2-5; the match to TRBD1 covers 9 bases. The length of the CDR3 is 16 residues. The J segment lost 0 bases and the V segment lost 4 bases, leaving 7 bases of the junction unmatched. Germline loops: CDR1 SGHDT, CDR2 YYEEEE. Here the CDR3 DNA reads TGTGCCAGCAGCCGCCGACAGGGGGGTTACCAAGAGACCCAGTACTTC. Its protein product is CASSRRQGGYQETQYF.

CDR3 sequence (DNA): TGTGCCAGCAGCCCCACGTGGCTAGCGGGGGGTCATACTCCTAACAATGAGCAGTTCTTC. Encoded protein: CASSPTWLAGGHTPNNEQFF. The chain combines TRBV4-2 with TRBJ2-1; 11 positions agree with TRBD2. J was trimmed by 5 bases and V by 4 bases; bases with no gene match: 19. Germline CDR1 reads LGHNA; CDR2 reads YNFKEQ. The length of the CDR3 is 20 residues.

V usage is TRBV25-1 and J usage is TRBJ2-7; 7 bases are a match to TRBD1. Germline V gives CDR1 MGHDK, CDR2 SYGVNS. V lost 3 bases to trimming and J lost 1 base; unmatched junction nucleotides: 9. This CDR3 is 16 amino acids long. The CDR3 protein is CASSDRGGAVSYEQYF. The CDR3 nucleotides read TGTGCCAGCAGTGATCGAGGGGGCGCGGTATCCTACGAGCAGTACTTC.

The gene calls are TRBV14 and TRBJ1-1; 9 bases are shared with TRBD1. This CDR3 contains 15 residues. Germline assignment: CDR1 SGHDN and CDR2 FVKESK. V was pared by 4 bases and J by 0 bases, with 3 bases of the junction left unmatched. The CDR3 sequence is CASSLWTGVNTEAFF. The CDR3 region has the DNA TGTGCCAGCAGCCTGTGGACAGGGGTGAACACTGAAGCTTTCTTT.

V is TRBV2 and J is TRBJ2-5; perhaps TRBD2 as D (6 bases). The CDR3 runs 16 residues. Trimming stripped 8 bases from V and 1 base from J, with 20 bases between. Germline V lookup: CDR1 SNHLY, CDR2 FYNNEI. CDR3 region: CASGINSGSLQETQYF. As DNA, the CDR3 is TGTGCCAGCGGGATTAATAGCGGCTCCCTCCAAGAGACCCAGTACTTC.

The chain uses TRBV6-2 or TRBV6-3 and TRBJ1-2, with D maybe TRBD1 (6 bases). Germline V gene data show CDR1 as MNHEY and CDR2 as SVGEGT. V dropped 8 bases and J dropped 4 bases, with 14 bases sitting between them. The CDR3 spans 13 residues. CDR3 sequence (DNA): TGTGCCAGCCTCAGGACAGCGGGCTATGGCTACACCTTC. Amino acid sequence: CASLRTAGYGYTF.

The gene calls are TRBV6-5 and TRBJ1-1; TRBD1 matches 7 bases. The junction had 5 bases not matched to a gene; V was cut back by 2 bases and J by 8 bases. The CDR3 is 13 residues long. CDR1 is MNHEY and CDR2 is SVGAGI in the germline V gene. The CDR3 nucleotides read TGTGCCAGCAGTTACCACGGGACAGCGGAAGCTTTCTTT. The encoded protein is CASSYHGTAEAFF.

This clonotype was found a few times. V gene TRBV29-1 combines with J gene TRBJ2-5; D is ambiguous. Germline assignment: CDR1 SQVTM and CDR2 ANQGSEA. Trimming shortened V by 4 bases and J by 2 bases, and 8 bases separated the two germline ends. The CDR3 has 12 amino acids. The DNA of the CDR3 is TGCAGCGTTGGGATCAGTCAAGAGACCCAGTACTTC. Translation: CSVGISQETQYF.

This chain links TRBV20-1 with TRBJ1-1; perhaps TRBD1 as D (5 bases). Germline values: CDR1 DFQATT, CDR2 SNEGSKA (reference sequence). The CDR3 extends over 16 amino acids. Trimming took off 0 bases at V and 1 base at J, with 15 bases between the two ends. CDR3 sequence: CSARDPPRGENTEAFF. CDR3 coding DNA: TGCAGTGCTAGAGATCCCCCAAGGGGTGAGAACACTGAAGCTTTCTTT.

The rearrangement uses TRBV6-2 or TRBV6-3 and TRBJ1-1; D ambiguous. From germline, CDR1 is MNHEY and CDR2 SVGEGT. This CDR3 has 11 amino acids. The V and J ends lost 10 bases and 8 bases respectively, with 14 bases between them. The DNA for the CDR3 is TGTGCCATCCTAAAAGGACGGGAAGCTTTCTTT. Its protein is CAILKGREAFF.

The chain recombines TRBV6-2 or TRBV6-3 with TRBJ2-2; D might be TRBD2 (6 bases). The ends were cut back, 7 bases at V and 6 bases at J, with 12 bases in the middle. This CDR3 region has 13 residues. Looked up from germline, CDR1 is MNHEY and CDR2 is SVGEGT. The CDR3 nucleotides are TGTGCCAGCAAGTACGGGAGTTCCGGGGAGCTGTTTTTT. Amino acid sequence: CASKYGSSGELFF.

The chain links TRBV15 to TRBJ2-1; possible D gene TRBD2, 6 bases. This CDR3 is built from 16 residues. Trimming took 0 bases from V and 5 from J, leaving 14 bases between them. Germline V gives CDR1 LNHNV, CDR2 YYDKDF (reference sequence). CDR3 in amino acids: CATSRESGPPDNEQFF. The CDR3 region has the DNA TGTGCCACCAGCAGAGAAAGCGGGCCCCCCGACAATGAGCAGTTCTTC.

The chain couples TRBV3-1 to TRBJ2-3; the D is unclear. This CDR3 is built from 15 residues. Germline CDR1 reads LGHDT; CDR2 reads YNNKEL (reference sequence). V shed 0 bases and J shed 6 bases, with 13 bases lying between them. As DNA, the CDR3 is TGTGCCAGCAGCCAAGATGCGGTCCCTAGGGATACGCAGTATTTT. It yields the protein CASSQDAVPRDTQYF.

This clonotype was observed a handful of times. The chain joins TRBV29-1 to TRBJ2-1; D unresolved. There are 14 residues in the CDR3. The V gene's germline CDR1 is SQVTM and CDR2 ANQGSEA. The V end was cut by 4 bases, the J end by 0 bases, with 10 bases between. The CDR3 DNA reads as TGCAGCGTTGTTGGGGTCCTCTCCTACAATGAGCAGTTCTTC. The encoded protein is CSVVGVLSYNEQFF.

This clonotype was observed a few times. This rearrangement joins TRBV7-9 to TRBJ2-5; perhaps TRBD2 as D (6 bases). V was shortened by 3 bases and J by 3 bases, with 11 bases between the two germline ends. This CDR3 has 14 residues. Germline V gives CDR1 SEHNR, CDR2 FQNEAQ (reference sequence). The CDR3: CASSLGLIKETQYF. For the CDR3, the DNA is TGTGCCAGCAGCTTGGGACTGATCAAAGAGACCCAGTACTTC.

The chain combines TRBV28 with TRBJ2-7, with 7 positions matching TRBD1. Germline CDR1 and CDR2: MDHEN and SYDVKM. The CDR3 loop spans 15 amino acids. Trimming removed 2 bases from V and 7 bases from J; junction bases left unmatched: 11. CDR3 in DNA: TGTGCCAGCAGTTTAGGACCAACAGGGGTGAAAGAGCAGTACTTC. Amino acid sequence: CASSLGPTGVKEQYF.

This clonotype was recorded only once. V and J are TRBV20-1 and TRBJ1-2, with 9 bases fitting TRBD1. This CDR3 contains 15 residues. Germline loops: CDR1 DFQATT, CDR2 SNEGSKA (reference sequence). J lost 5 bases, V lost 4 bases, and 11 bases had no gene match. The CDR3 protein is CSATSLPGTGYGYTF. CDR3 bases: TGCAGTGCTACTTCACTTCCCGGGACAGGGTATGGCTACACCTTC.

The chain links TRBV4-3 to TRBJ2-4, with 10 bases fitting TRBD2. The V and J ends lost 3 bases and 4 bases, in that order; junction bases with no gene match: 6. Germline-derived CDR1 and CDR2 are LGHNA and YSLEER. CDR3 length equals 16 residues. The DNA for the CDR3 is TGCGCCAGCAGCCACGCACCTAGCGGGAGTAAAAACATTCAGTACTTC. Translation gives CASSHAPSGSKNIQYF.

The rearrangement uses TRBV6-2 or TRBV6-3 and TRBJ1-2; D not certain. The germline gives CDR1 MNHEY, CDR2 SVGEGT. The CDR3 runs 14 residues. V was clipped by 6 bases and J by 8 bases, with 19 bases between them. CDR3 protein: CASRFQARTYGYTF. For the CDR3, the DNA is TGTGCCAGCAGATTTCAGGCGAGGACCTACGGCTACACCTTC.

The rearrangement uses TRBV20-1 and TRBJ2-3; a possible D gene is TRBD1 (5 bases). This CDR3 is built from 14 residues. V shed 1 base and J shed 3 bases, with 11 bases lying between them. Germline CDR1 DFQATT, CDR2 SNEGSKA (reference sequence). CDR3 loop: CSARGQGKTDTQYF. Here the CDR3 DNA reads TGCAGTGCTAGAGGTCAGGGTAAGACAGATACGCAGTATTTT.

The rearrangement joins TRBV6-2 or TRBV6-3 to TRBJ2-7, with D perhaps TRBD2 (6 bases). CDR1 is MNHEY and CDR2 is SVGEGT in the germline V gene. Trimming shortened V by 5 bases and J by 0 bases, and 14 bases separated the two germline ends. CDR3 length: 15 amino acids. The CDR3 nucleotides are TGTGCCAGCAGTGATCGCATCGGGAGCTCCTACGAGCAGTACTTC. This encodes CASSDRIGSSYEQYF.

This clonotype was detected only once. The chain joins TRBV18 to TRBJ2-7; the D gene could be TRBD1 or TRBD2 (5 bases each). Germline V CDR1 and CDR2: KGHSH, LQKENI. Between the trimmed V and J ends, which lost 6 bases and 3 bases, there was a span of 15 bases. This CDR3 comprises 14 residues. The CDR3: CASSPGPRIYEQYF. The CDR3 DNA reads TGTGCCAGCTCTCCGGGACCGAGAATCTACGAGCAGTACTTC.

V gene TRBV28 combines with J gene TRBJ1-4; tentatively, D is TRBD1 (5 bases). The CDR3 loop spans 17 amino acids. The V and J ends lost 5 bases and 3 bases respectively, with 19 bases between them. The V gene's germline CDR1 is MDHEN and CDR2 SYDVKM. Here the CDR3 DNA reads TGTGCCAGCAGTACTCATTCCCGGGGACCGCCTAATGAAAAACTGTTTTTT. Translation: CASSTHSRGPPNEKLFF.

This chain connects TRBV29-1 to TRBJ2-1; 13 bases align to TRBD2. V dropped 4 bases and J dropped 15; count of bases not matched to a gene: 15. The CDR3 has 15 amino acids. Germline assignment: CDR1 SQVTM and CDR2 ANQGSEA. CDR3 region: CSVVPRTSGRMELFF. In DNA form, the CDR3 reads TGCAGCGTTGTCCCAAGGACTAGCGGGAGAATGGAACTGTTCTTC.

J is TRBJ1-2 and V is TRBV30, with D unclear. The V end was cut by 4 bases, the J end by 0 bases, with 12 bases between. The CDR3 has 14 amino acids. Germline CDR1 GTSNPN, CDR2 SVGIG (reference sequence). CDR3 sequence: CAWMADQANYGYTF. The DNA of the CDR3 is TGTGCCTGGATGGCAGACCAAGCTAACTATGGCTACACCTTC. Looking up the rest from reference TRBV30 and TRBJ1-2 gives the full variable domain: SQTIHQWPATLVQPVGSPLSLECTVEGTSNPNLYWYRQAAGRGLQLLFYSVGIGQISSEVPQNLSASRPQDRQFILSSKKLLLSDSGFYLCAWMADQANYGYTFGSGTRLTVV.

This chain links TRBV11-2 with TRBJ2-3; no clear D gene. The V gene's germline CDR1 is SGHAT and CDR2 FQNNGV. The CDR3 spans 14 residues. The V gene lost 5 bases and the J gene lost 7 bases, with 16 bases spanning the gap. The CDR3 nucleotides are TGTGCCAGCAGCGTAGCCGTGGACGCCTATACGCAGTATTTT. This encodes CASSVAVDAYTQYF.